The 14 T cell receptor beta chains in this list originate from one sample, sequenced in a study of T-cell reconstitution after alpha-beta-depleted transplantation in children. This sample's TCRbeta library carried unique molecular identifier barcodes. TCRdb reprocessed the PCR reads via MiXCR and lists one record per CDR3 protein. The sample lists some 290,000 distinct CDR3 sequences; roughly 25% were seen once. Material: PBMCs, mostly from graft donor cells, obtained 180 days after TCRalphabeta/CD19-depleted stem cell transplant. The receptors were sampled from a male patient aged 5 to 17 who had a stem cell transplant for acute lymphoblastic leukemia, so the T cells may come from the graft donor.

A few counts support this clonotype. The chain links TRBV7-6 to TRBJ2-1, with D hard to call. This CDR3 has 19 amino acids. The germline V gene encodes CDR1 SGHVS and CDR2 FNYEAQ. V was clipped by 5 bases and J by 3 bases, with 26 bases between them. As DNA, the CDR3 is TGTGCCAGCAGCCTTAGCCACCTAGTGATGGGCTTATACTACAATGAGCAGTTCTTC. It codes for CASSLSHLVMGLYYNEQFF.

The chain joins TRBV18 to TRBJ2-5, with a tentative D call TRBD1 (5 bases). The CDR3 spans 13 residues. V was pared by 2 bases and J by 9 bases, with 13 bases between. The V gene's germline CDR1 is KGHSH and CDR2 LQKENI. CDR3 DNA sequence: TGTGCCAGCTCACCAGACAGCCTTTCGGCCCAGTACTTC. Protein product: CASSPDSLSAQYF.

The V gene is TRBV6-1, the J gene TRBJ1-5, with 10 bases that match TRBD1. The junction had 13 bases not matched to a gene; V was cut back by 4 bases and J by 4 bases. Germline V gene data show CDR1 as MNHNS and CDR2 as SASEGT. This CDR3 contains 18 residues. In DNA, the CDR3 is TGTGCCAGCAGTGGAAGGACAGGGGGTAAGAGTGGGAATCAGCCCCAGCATTTT. This translates into CASSGRTGGKSGNQPQHF.

This chain uses TRBV7-2 with TRBJ2-7; 12 bases fit TRBD2. Germline assignment: CDR1 SGHTA and CDR2 FQGNSA. The CDR3 sequence is 15 residues long. The ends lost 8 bases at V and 6 bases at J; junction bases unmatched: 11. The CDR3 loop reads CASSQLRLAGAEQYF. For the CDR3, the DNA is TGTGCCAGCTCTCAACTTCGACTAGCGGGAGCCGAGCAGTACTTC.

The chain uses TRBV29-1 and TRBJ1-1; TRBD1 agrees at 10 bases. The trim removed 6 bases at V and 9 bases at J, leaving 10 bases unmatched. CDR3 length equals 13 residues. CDR1 and CDR2 (germline): SQVTM, ANQGSEA. The CDR3 DNA reads TGCAGCGTGGGGGGACAGGGGCTGAGGAAAGCTTTCTTT. Residues: CSVGGQGLRKAFF.

This clonotype has more than one count but fewer than ten. The chain recombines TRBV7-3 with TRBJ1-1; 10 positions match TRBD1. V trimming: 4 bases; J trimming: 12 bases; junction bases outside the gene matches: 11. Germline V gene sequence: CDR1 SGHTA, CDR2 FQGTGA. The CDR3 consists of 14 residues. CDR3 residues: CASSSSRTGGKTFF. CDR3 bases: TGTGCCAGCAGCTCCTCCAGGACAGGGGGTAAAACTTTCTTT. Filled out from reference TRBV7-3 and TRBJ1-1, the complete variable domain reads GAGVSQTPSNKVTEKGKYVELRCDPISGHTALYWYRQSLGQGPEFLIYFQGTGAADDSGLPNDRFFAVRPEGSVSTLKIQRTERGDSAVYLCASSSSRTGGKTFFGQGTRLTVV.

This clonotype was seen more than once but under ten times. The V call is TRBV18, the J call TRBJ2-5; no definite D call. CDR3 length: 11 amino acids. The germline V and J ends were trimmed by 5 bases and 5 bases, with 6 bases remaining between them. Germline assignment: CDR1 KGHSH and CDR2 LQKENI. This CDR3 is CASSGLETQYF. The CDR3 nucleotides are TGTGCCAGCTCAGGGTTGGAGACCCAGTACTTC.

CDR3 sequence: CASSYSATSSGAQETQYF. CDR3 in DNA: TGTGCCAGCAGTTACTCAGCCACGTCTAGCGGGGCCCAAGAGACCCAGTACTTC. V and J are TRBV6-5 and TRBJ2-5; 9 bases map to TRBD2. Trimming at V came to 0 bases and at J to 1 base, leaving 9 bases not matched to a gene. Germline CDR1 reads MNHEY; CDR2 reads SVGAGI. This CDR3 region has 18 residues.

This clonotype was observed a handful of times. This chain links TRBV5-1 with TRBJ2-3; 9 nucleotides align to TRBD1. V shed 2 bases and J 0 bases; nucleotides not matched to a gene: 4. Per the germline V gene, CDR1 is SGHRS and CDR2 is YFSETQ. This CDR3 has 16 amino acids. CDR3 DNA sequence: TGCGCCAGCAGCTTAACAGGGGGCCGGAGCACAGATACGCAGTATTTT. Its translation: CASSLTGGRSTDTQYF.

This chain links TRBV18 with TRBJ2-3, with TRBD1 identical over 9 bases. Germline V CDR1 and CDR2: KGHSH, LQKENI. The trim removed 2 bases at V and 1 base at J, leaving 1 base unmatched. The CDR3 runs to 15 residues. The CDR3 here is CASSPGDRGTDTQYF. DNA for the CDR3: TGTGCCAGCTCACCAGGGGACAGGGGCACAGATACGCAGTATTTT.

The chain recombines TRBV7-8 with TRBJ2-1; either TRBD1 or TRBD2 may supply D (5 bases each). The CDR3 has 16 residues. V was shortened by 1 base and J by 3 bases, with 13 bases between the two germline ends. CDR1 and CDR2 from the germline V gene are SGHVS and FQNEAQ. CDR3 in DNA: TGTGCCAGCAGCTTAGGGGGCGGGCACTACTACAATGAGCAGTTCTTC. It translates to CASSLGGGHYYNEQFF.

This clonotype was picked up a small number of times. V and J are TRBV29-1 and TRBJ2-4; D ambiguous. From germline, CDR1 is SQVTM and CDR2 ANQGSEA. Trimming took 6 bases from V and 0 from J, leaving 12 bases between them. The CDR3 consists of 14 residues. CDR3 sequence (DNA): TGCAGCGTCGCTGGACGTTTAGCCAAAAACATTCAGTACTTC. Amino acids: CSVAGRLAKNIQYF.

This clonotype was counted only a few times. The rearrangement joins TRBV7-6 to TRBJ2-5, with TRBD2 matching 12 bases. With 4 bases clipped from V and 5 bases from J, the junction kept 11 bases outside the gene matches. From germline, CDR1 is SGHVS and CDR2 FNYEAQ. The length of the CDR3 is 17 residues. CDR3 sequence: CASSSFGLAGRRETQYF. CDR3 nucleotides: TGTGCCAGCAGCTCCTTCGGACTAGCGGGGCGACGGGAGACCCAGTACTTC.

The rearrangement links TRBV3-1 to TRBJ2-6; 9 nucleotides match TRBD1. After removal of 6 bases from V and 0 bases from J, the junction contained 6 bases not matched to a gene. Looked up from germline, CDR1 is LGHDT and CDR2 is YNNKEL (reference sequence). The CDR3 runs to 17 residues. CDR3 coding DNA: TGTGCCAGCAGGAAAGGACAGGGGCTCTCTGGGGCCAACGTCCTGACTTTC. Its protein is CASRKGQGLSGANVLTF.